The clone carrying this TCR beta chain has a count of ten or more. Individually, TCR cDNA molecules were each labelled with a unique molecular identifier. MiXCR, run by TCRdb on the 5' RACE reads, gives a single entry per CDR3 protein. Altogether several thousand distinct CDR3 sequences are present, approximately 15% being singletons, with the ten largest covering roughly two thirds. This sample stems from a study of spatial heterogeneity in lung cancer. Study-wide context: Each unique TCR and UMI combination was seen more than ten times on average in raw reads.

This CDR3 contains 13 residues. The germline CDR1 and CDR2 sequences are MNHEY and SVGAGI. Trimming cost V 0 bases and J 5 bases; bases outside gene matches: 0. Time point denoted: sample taken at primary tumor resection. Extraction of whole RNA from tumor, nontumor lung or frozen PBMC preceded unsorted sequencing. Samples were obtained from more than 70 donors, all untreated early-stage non-small cell lung cancer patients. The sequence was collected from a male donor with early-stage non-small cell lung cancer. Sequences were derived from PBMCs, sampled at surgery. This chain links TRBV6-5 with TRBJ2-7; 8 nucleotides match TRBD1. CDR3 region: CASSYSGQDEQYF. The CDR3 coding sequence is TGTGCCAGCAGTTACTCGGGACAGGACGAGCAGTACTTC.